The clone carrying this T cell receptor beta chain has just one count. A multiplex PCR was run with 60 Vbeta primers and 13 Jbeta primers. Profiled with immunoSEQ multiplex PCR; TCRdb holds only in-frame clones, not every one. The sample consists of some 60,000 clones, less than 90% of them appearing once. The sample is drawn from a study of cytomegalovirus exposure and HLA in healthy donors. There are 15 residues in the CDR3. Trimming cost V 6 bases and J 0 bases, with 9 bases left between them. CDR1 is MNHEY, CDR2 SVGAGI, per germline. The TCR was taken from a female donor in good health and CMV-seronegative. The rearrangement joins TRBV6-5 to TRBJ2-6, with D unresolved. The sequenced sample consisted of PBMCs. The CDR3 spells CASRQDISGANVLTF. DNA of the CDR3: TGTGCCAGCAGACAAGATATCTCTGGGGCCAACGTCCTGACTTTC.